This T cell receptor beta chain was obtained from a study of cytomegalovirus exposure and HLA in healthy donors. Study details: Unique TCR beta sequences numbering approximately 120 million came from 150 million to 200 million T cells in an earlier analysis.

On this clone itself: Its cognate antigen is unknown.

General study results and limits: Roughly uniform sequencing depth across donors was assumed, possibly incorrectly.

PCR used 60 Vbeta primers and 13 Jbeta primers. TCRdb's table, derived via immunoSEQ multiplex PCR, lists solely in-frame clones and lacks some. Recorded here are approximately 190,000 clones; the top ten clones represent around 6%. Sequencing used PBMCs. The sequence came from a man aged 25 to 45 in good health and CMV-seronegative.

CDR3 residues: CASSLYSPQETQYF. The CDR3 coding sequence is TGTGCCAGCAGCTTATACTCCCCCCAAGAGACCCAGTACTTC. J is TRBJ2-5 and V is TRBV5-6; no reliable D call. Germline V gene lookup returns CDR1 SGHDT and CDR2 YYEEEE. V lost 2 bases and J lost 1, with 9 bases in between. The CDR3 sequence is 14 residues long.